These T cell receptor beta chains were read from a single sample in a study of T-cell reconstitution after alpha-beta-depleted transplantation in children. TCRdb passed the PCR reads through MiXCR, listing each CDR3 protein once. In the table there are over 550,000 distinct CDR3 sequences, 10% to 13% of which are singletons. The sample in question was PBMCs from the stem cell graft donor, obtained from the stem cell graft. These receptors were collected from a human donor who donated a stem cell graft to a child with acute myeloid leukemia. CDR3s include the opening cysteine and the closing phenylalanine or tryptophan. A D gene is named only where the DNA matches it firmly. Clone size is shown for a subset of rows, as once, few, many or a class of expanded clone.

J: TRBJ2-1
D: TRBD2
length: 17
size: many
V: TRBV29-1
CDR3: CSVGNPKREGTYNEQFF
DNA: TGCAGCGTTGGGAACCCCAAGCGGGAGGGAACCTACAATGAGCAGTTCTTC

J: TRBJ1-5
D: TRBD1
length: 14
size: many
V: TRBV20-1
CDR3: CSARADRDNQPQHF
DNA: TGCAGTGCTAGAGCGGACAGGGACAATCAGCCCCAGCATTTT

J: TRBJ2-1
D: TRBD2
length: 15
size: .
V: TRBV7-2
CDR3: CASSLEPSGYNEQFF
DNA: TGTGCCAGCAGCTTAGAACCTAGCGGATACAATGAGCAGTTCTTC

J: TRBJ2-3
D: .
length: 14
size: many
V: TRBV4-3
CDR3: CASSQSSGTDTQYF
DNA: TGCGCCAGCAGCCAAAGCTCGGGAACAGATACGCAGTATTTT

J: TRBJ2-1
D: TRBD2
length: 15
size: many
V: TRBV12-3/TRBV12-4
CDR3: CASISLSGGPNEQFF
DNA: TGTGCCAGCATCTCCTTATCGGGAGGGCCAAACGAGCAGTTCTTC

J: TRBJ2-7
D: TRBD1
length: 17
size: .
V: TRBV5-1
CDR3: CASSLRTPGQGAGEQYF
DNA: TGCGCCAGCAGCTTGAGGACACCGGGACAGGGGGCAGGCGAGCAGTACTTC

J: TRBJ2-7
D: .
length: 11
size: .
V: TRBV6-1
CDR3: CASIGAYEQYF
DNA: TGTGCCAGCATCGGGGCCTACGAGCAGTACTTC

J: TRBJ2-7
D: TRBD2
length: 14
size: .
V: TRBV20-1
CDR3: CSARGGGSSYEQYF
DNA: TGCAGTGCTAGAGGGGGCGGGAGCTCCTACGAGCAGTACTTC

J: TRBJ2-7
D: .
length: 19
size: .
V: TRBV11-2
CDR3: CASSLERGGLASTHGEQYF
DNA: TGTGCCAGCAGCTTAGAGAGAGGGGGTTTGGCCAGCACGCATGGCGAGCAGTACTTC

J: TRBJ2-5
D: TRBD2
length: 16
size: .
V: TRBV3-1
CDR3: CASSRRLAGAQETQYF
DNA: TGTGCCAGCAGCCGGCGACTAGCGGGGGCACAAGAGACCCAGTACTTC

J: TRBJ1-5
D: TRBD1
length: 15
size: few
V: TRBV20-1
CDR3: CSARSGDRGNQPQHF
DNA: TGCAGTGCTAGATCAGGGGACAGGGGCAATCAGCCCCAGCATTTT